The 13 T cell receptor beta chains listed next were all sequenced from one sample in a study of T cells in Graves' hyperthyroidism and ophthalmopathy. It was RNA transcripts that yielded the amplified TCR beta CDR3 regions. HTBI primers drove first-round RT-PCR of the TCR CDR3. TCRdb reprocessed the multiplex PCR reads with MiXCR, giving one entry per CDR3 protein. The sample carries around 350,000 distinct CDR3 sequences, under 20% recorded once. The material sequenced was blood. These receptors were collected from a woman aged 18-29 years with Graves' hyperthyroidism.

This clonotype showed up many times. The chain recombines TRBV6-5 with TRBJ1-2, with D tentatively TRBD1 (6 bases). The CDR3 sequence is 14 residues long. CDR1 and CDR2 (germline): MNHEY, SVGAGI. V was clipped by 7 bases and J by 1 base, with 13 bases between them. In DNA form, the CDR3 reads TGTGCCAGCACAGGGGACTTTTATAACTATGGCTACACCTTC. Residues: CASTGDFYNYGYTF.

This clonotype was seen at least ten times. The genes are TRBV4-1 and TRBJ2-5; D uncertain. CDR3 length: 13 residues. Trimming removed 0 bases from V and 5 bases from J, with 7 bases in between. Germline CDR1 is MGHRA and CDR2 is YSYEKL. This CDR3 is CASSQDSPETQYF. The CDR3 bases are TGCGCCAGCAGCCAAGATAGTCCTGAGACCCAGTACTTC.

This clonotype was detected many times. CDR3 coding DNA: TGTGCCAGCAGCGTGACAGGGGGCCCGAACACTGAAGCTTTCTTT. As protein: CASSVTGGPNTEAFF. The chain links TRBV11-2 to TRBJ1-1, with 10 bases aligning to TRBD1. Germline V CDR1 and CDR2: SGHAT, FQNNGV. J lost 1 base, V lost 5 bases, and 4 bases had no gene match. CDR3 length: 15 amino acids. Full variable domain (missing parts from reference TRBV11-2 and TRBJ1-1): EAGVAQSPRYKIIEKRQSVAFWCNPISGHATLYWYQQILGQGPKLLIQFQNNGVVDDSQLPKDRFSAERLKGVDSTLKIQPAKLEDSAVYLCASSVTGGPNTEAFFGQGTRLTVV.

J is TRBJ2-2 and V is TRBV2; unclear D gene. This CDR3 is built from 11 residues. Germline lookup yields CDR1 SNHLY and CDR2 FYNNEI. Trimming removed 7 bases from V and 13 bases from J, with 13 bases in between. Here the CDR3 DNA reads TGTGCCAGCAAGACCGCGCTGGTGCTGTTTTTT. Its protein product is CASKTALVLFF.

This clonotype appeared a few times. The chain has TRBV6-5 and TRBJ1-5; 8 bases fit TRBD1. Trimming at V came to 0 bases and at J to 7 bases, leaving 11 bases not matched to a gene. The CDR3 runs to 17 residues. Germline values: CDR1 MNHEY, CDR2 SVGAGI. The CDR3 coding sequence is TGTGCCAGCAGTTACTCGGCAGGGGGCGTTTATTGGCAGCCCCAGCATTTT. This translates into CASSYSAGGVYWQPQHF.

This clonotype showed up just once. The chain recombines TRBV7-2 with TRBJ2-7, with a possible D match to TRBD2 (6 bases). Deletions cut 4 bases from V and 4 bases from J, with 14 bases between. This CDR3 comprises 14 residues. Germline V gives CDR1 SGHTA, CDR2 FQGNSA. The CDR3 region is CASSYTGEEYEQYF. CDR3 coding DNA: TGTGCCAGCAGCTATACGGGAGAGGAGTACGAGCAGTACTTC. Full variable domain (rest looked up from reference TRBV7-2 and TRBJ2-7): GAGVSQSPSNKVTEKGKDVELRCDPISGHTALYWYRQSLGQGLEFLIYFQGNSAPDKSGLPSDRFSAERTGGSVSTLTIQRTQQEDSAVYLCASSYTGEEYEQYFGPGTRLTVT.

This clonotype was seen only a few times. V usage is TRBV19 and J usage is TRBJ2-2; TRBD2 is a possible D gene (7 bases). The CDR3 runs 16 residues. The ends were cut back, 1 base at V and 3 bases at J, with 12 bases in the middle. The V gene's germline CDR1 is LNHDA and CDR2 SQIVND (reference sequence). The CDR3 region has the DNA TGTGCCAGTAGTATAGGGGGGGGGCACTACACCGGGGAGCTGTTTTTT. It translates to CASSIGGGHYTGELFF.

This clonotype was counted ten times or more. V is TRBV7-8 and J is TRBJ1-5; D uncertain. V lost 5 bases and J lost 7, with 18 bases in between. This CDR3 has 15 residues. Germline-derived CDR1 and CDR2 are SGHVS and FQNEAQ. For the CDR3, the DNA is TGTGCCAGCAGCCCCAAACTCGGGGTTGGGCAGCCCCAGCATTTT. This gives the protein CASSPKLGVGQPQHF. The complete variable domain, with remaining parts taken from reference TRBV7-8 and TRBJ1-5, reads GAGVSQSPRYKVAKRGQDVALRCDPISGHVSLFWYQQALGQGPEFLTYFQNEAQLDKSGLPSDRFFAERPEGSVSTLKIQRTQQEDSAVYLCASSPKLGVGQPQHFGDGTRLSIL.

In its sample, this clonotype was seen many times. The chain links TRBV12-3 or TRBV12-4 to TRBJ1-2; TRBD1 might be the D (5 bases). CDR3 length equals 15 residues. V lost 1 base and J lost 5, with 14 bases in between. The CDR3 loop is CASSLDSYRSYGYTF. The DNA of the CDR3 is TGTGCCAGCAGTTTAGATTCCTACAGGAGTTATGGCTACACCTTC.

The chain combines TRBV3-1 with TRBJ1-5; D is perhaps TRBD1 (5 bases). CDR3 length: 15 residues. V dropped 4 bases and J dropped 4 bases, with 14 bases sitting between them. The germline V gene has CDR1 LGHDT and CDR2 YNNKEL (reference sequence). CDR3 DNA sequence: TGTGCCAGCAGCCCGACGAATCCAGGGAATCAGCCCCAGCATTTT. The encoded protein is CASSPTNPGNQPQHF.

This clonotype was seen repeatedly, ten times or more. The V call is TRBV3-1, the J call TRBJ1-1; D is ambiguous. Trimming took off 1 base at V and 1 base at J, with 7 bases between the two ends. In germline, CDR1 is LGHDT, CDR2 YNNKEL (reference sequence). The CDR3 has 14 residues. The CDR3 DNA follows: TGTGCCAGCAGCCAAGCCGGGCGGAACACTGAAGCTTTCTTT. Translated, it gives CASSQAGRNTEAFF.

V and J are TRBV6-2 or TRBV6-3 and TRBJ2-5; perhaps TRBD1 as D (6 bases). Germline CDR1 is MNHEY and CDR2 is SVGEGT. The CDR3 runs 15 residues. V gave up 6 bases and J gave up 1 base, with 15 bases separating them. CDR3 residues: CASSSRGHRQETQYF. The CDR3 DNA follows: TGTGCCAGCAGCTCCAGGGGACATCGCCAAGAGACCCAGTACTTC.

The sample holds many counts of this clonotype. The chain is built from TRBV11-2 and TRBJ1-1, with no clear D. With 1 base removed from V and 6 bases from J, the gap between germline ends came to 9 bases. Looked up from germline, CDR1 is SGHAT and CDR2 is FQNNGV. The CDR3 consists of 13 residues. CDR3: CASSLVGAAEAFF. The DNA of the CDR3 is TGTGCCAGCAGCTTAGTTGGAGCGGCTGAAGCTTTCTTT.